The text below deals with one T cell receptor beta chain. In germline, CDR1 is SGHTA, CDR2 FQGNSA. This CDR3 region has 15 residues. V lost 5 bases and J lost 3, with 16 bases in between. This entry comes from a study of cytomegalovirus exposure and HLA in healthy donors. Vbeta (60) and Jbeta (13) primers were used in the PCR. In the original workflow: Later reanalysis found roughly 80 million unique TCR beta chains, some 10 million of them shared. Sequencing used immunoSEQ multiplex PCR; TCRdb keeps in-frame clones, though not all of them. V and J calls and clone size are copied from that table; D and trimming were computed from the DNA. Here the sample spans around 150,000 clones, approximately 70% being singletons.

V is TRBV7-2 and J is TRBJ1-1; D call uncertain. The sequenced sample consisted of PBMCs. The source is a middle-aged man in good health and CMV-seropositive. DNA of the CDR3: TGTGCCAGCAGCCCCTTCCGCGGCGCGGACACTGAAGCTTTCTTT. Translating gives CASSPFRGADTEAFF.